Given below is one T cell receptor beta chain in context. Its antigen remains unidentified. The record originates from a study of T cell repertoires in cytomegalovirus infection. Study-wide context: CMV infection together with matching HLA type was indicated by public TCR beta signatures. Broader study findings: The ex vivo response was dominated by HLA-C-restricted CMV-specific TCR beta clonotypes. Cumulative frequency of public TCR beta families picked out carriers of CMV plus the relevant HLA.

Germline V gene lookup returns CDR1 MGHDK and CDR2 SYGVNS. V dropped 4 bases and J dropped 4; count of bases not matched to a gene: 13. The CDR3 sequence is 17 residues long. TCRdb fed the reads into MiXCR, producing one record per CDR3 protein. The data hold approximately 160,000 distinct CDR3 sequences, with more than 15% observed a single time. The J gene is TRBJ2-5, the V gene TRBV25-1, with 9 positions matching TRBD2. Sequencing was carried out using CD8+ T cells from PBMCs. This TCR derives from a human donor in good health (CMV status not recorded). Some clones in this sample may be carry-over from other donors' samples. The CDR3 spells CASSVLAGLQRGETQYF. CDR3 DNA sequence: TGTGCCAGCAGTGTGCTAGCGGGGTTGCAACGAGGAGAGACCCAGTACTTC.